These T cell receptor beta chains were read from a single sample in a study of breast tumors, draining lymph nodes, adjacent tissues. TCRdb fed the multiplex PCR reads into MiXCR, producing one record per CDR3 protein. This sample carries 70,000 to 85,000 distinct CDR3 sequences, about 20% of them seen once, and the ten largest clones take over 2%. The material sequenced was axillary lymph node tissue. These receptor sequences come from a female donor with breast cancer. Some clones in this sample may be carry-over from other donors' samples. Both conserved end residues are part of each CDR3. The D gene is left open where the match is weak. The listing skips clone size in some rows; elsewhere it reads once, few, many or a size class.

j_call,d_call,v_call,clone_size,cdr3_nt,cdr3_aa
TRBJ2-1,.,TRBV6-6,.,TGTGCCAGCAGTTACGACGGGGTCACCTACAATGAGCAGTTCTTC,CASSYDGVTYNEQFF
TRBJ2-1,.,TRBV11-2,many,TGTGCCAGCAGCTTAGATACGAGCTCCTACAATGAGCAGTTCTTC,CASSLDTSSYNEQFF
TRBJ2-3,TRBD2,TRBV12-3/TRBV12-4,many,TGTGCCAGCAGTCCCGGGACTAGCGAGGACACAGATACGCAGTATTTT,CASSPGTSEDTDTQYF
TRBJ2-6,TRBD2,TRBV19,many,TGTGCCAGTAGTATGGCGGGGGGGTCTGGGGCCAACGTCCTGACTTTC,CASSMAGGSGANVLTF
TRBJ1-2,.,TRBV6-5,many,TGTGCCGGGGGGGATCCAGTAAGGGGCTACACCTTC,CAGGDPVRGYTF
TRBJ2-3,TRBD2,TRBV12-3/TRBV12-4,many,TGTGCCAGCAGTCAGCTAGCGGCAGATACGCAGTATTTT,CASSQLAADTQYF
TRBJ2-7,.,TRBV20-1,many,TGCAGTGCTAGGCCCGTCAGGAGCTCCTACGAGCAGTACTTC,CSARPVRSSYEQYF
TRBJ2-1,TRBD2,TRBV19,many,TGTGCCAGTAGTAGAGGGGGCATAGCGGGAGACGGTGAGCAGTTCTTC,CASSRGGIAGDGEQFF
TRBJ1-1,.,TRBV10-3,.,TGTGCCATCAGTGAACGGCCGACCGAAGCTTTCTTT,CAISERPTEAFF
TRBJ1-6,TRBD1,TRBV6-1,many,TGTGCCAGCAGTGAGACCGGGACAGTGGCTTCGTCACCCCTCCACTTT,CASSETGTVASSPLHF
TRBJ2-7,TRBD1,TRBV20-1,many,TGCAGTGCGCTCGACAGGGTGGTCTACGAGCAGTACTTC,CSALDRVVYEQYF
TRBJ2-3,TRBD2,TRBV6-5,many,TGTGCCAGCAGTTACGCTGCGGGAGTTAGGACAGATACGCAGTATTTT,CASSYAAGVRTDTQYF
TRBJ2-5,.,TRBV20-1,.,TGCAGTGCTAGAGATGGTTCCGGTAGCATGGGGACCCAGTACTTC,CSARDGSGSMGTQYF
TRBJ2-2,.,TRBV7-9,many,TGTGCCAGCAGCTTTTCCGAACTGGGGGAGCTGTTTTTT,CASSFSELGELFF
TRBJ2-1,TRBD2,TRBV12-3/TRBV12-4,many,TGTGCCAGCAGTTTCCTGGGACTAGTGGTCAATGAGCAGTTCTTC,CASSFLGLVVNEQFF
TRBJ1-3,.,TRBV6-6,many,TGTGCCAGCAGTTACACGGGGAACTCTGGAAACACCATATATTTT,CASSYTGNSGNTIYF
TRBJ2-5,.,TRBV6-1,many,TGTGCCAGCAGCTTATCAGGACAGACGAAAGAGACCCAGTACTTC,CASSLSGQTKETQYF
TRBJ2-6,TRBD2,TRBV5-1,.,TGCGCCAGCAGCTTGGCGGGACTAGCGGGAGGGTATGGGGCCAACGTCCTGACTTTC,CASSLAGLAGGYGANVLTF
TRBJ2-5,TRBD1,TRBV30,many,TGTGCCTGGAAGGACAGGGGGCTAGAGACCCAGTACTTC,CAWKDRGLETQYF
TRBJ2-7,TRBD2,TRBV4-1,many,TGCGCCAGCAGCCAAGGAGGGGCGGGAGGATCGGGTCTCTACGAGCAGTACTTC,CASSQGGAGGSGLYEQYF
TRBJ2-3,TRBD2,TRBV4-2,.,TGTGCCAGCAGCCAAGGGCTAGCGGGAGGCACCGGGCGAGTGGATACGCAGTATTTT,CASSQGLAGGTGRVDTQYF
TRBJ1-5,TRBD1,TRBV12-3/TRBV12-4,many,TGTGCCAGCAGTTTCACAGGGGGCAATCAGCCCCAGCATTTT,CASSFTGGNQPQHF